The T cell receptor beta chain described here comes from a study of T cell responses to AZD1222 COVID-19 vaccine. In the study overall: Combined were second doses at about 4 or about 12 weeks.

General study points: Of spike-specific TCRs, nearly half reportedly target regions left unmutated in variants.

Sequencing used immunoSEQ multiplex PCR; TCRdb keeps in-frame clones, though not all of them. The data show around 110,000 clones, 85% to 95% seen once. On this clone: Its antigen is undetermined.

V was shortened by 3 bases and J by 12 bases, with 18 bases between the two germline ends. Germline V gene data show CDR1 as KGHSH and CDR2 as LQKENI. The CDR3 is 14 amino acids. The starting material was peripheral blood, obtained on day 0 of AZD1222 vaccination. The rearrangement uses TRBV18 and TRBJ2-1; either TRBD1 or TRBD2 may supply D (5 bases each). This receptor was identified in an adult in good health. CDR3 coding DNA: TGTGCCAGCTCACCGGGACGGGTCGCACCGACGCAGTTCTTC. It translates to CASSPGRVAPTQFF.